This passage covers 25 T cell receptor beta chains from one sample sequenced in a study of T cells in Graves' hyperthyroidism and ophthalmopathy. Regions amplified from RNA transcripts were the TCR beta CDR3 regions. A first-round RT-PCR of the TCR CDR3 used the HTBI primer set. TCRdb re-derived calls from the multiplex PCR reads in MiXCR, one entry per CDR3 protein. Here the sample spans 250,000 to 400,000 distinct CDR3 sequences, roughly 15% being singletons. Source material: blood. These receptor sequences come from a woman between 40 and 55 years old with Graves' ophthalmopathy.

This clonotype has ten or more counts. The V gene is TRBV6-1, the J gene TRBJ2-3, with 7 bases lining up with TRBD2. Losses at the gene ends were 6 bases for V and 0 bases for J; bases not matched to a gene: 9. This CDR3 has 16 residues. The V gene's germline CDR1 is MNHNS and CDR2 SASEGT. This chain's CDR3 is CASRPSSGRSTDTQYF. CDR3 bases: TGTGCCAGCAGACCTTCTAGCGGAAGGAGCACAGATACGCAGTATTTT.

This clonotype was seen only once. A much larger clone differs from this one at a single base, so this may be a read error. The gene calls are TRBV28 and TRBJ2-1, with D possibly matching TRBD2 (6 bases). CDR3 size: 17 residues. Germline loops: CDR1 MDHEN, CDR2 SYDVKM. Trimming left V 1 base short and J 6 bases short, with 19 bases between. The CDR3 sequence is CASSLSASERAGNEQFF. The DNA for the CDR3 is TGTGCCAGCAGTTTATCCGCTAGCGAGAGGGCCGGCAATGAGCAGTTCTTC.

The table lists this clonotype with many counts. CDR3 amino acids: CASSLRRVRIGTGRTEAFF. Written as DNA, the CDR3 is TGTGCCAGCAGCTTAAGGAGAGTTCGGATCGGGACAGGGCGCACTGAAGCTTTCTTT. V gene TRBV11-2 combines with J gene TRBJ1-1, with 9 bases that match TRBD1. Germline assignment: CDR1 SGHAT and CDR2 FQNNGV. J lost 4 bases, V lost 2 bases, and 17 bases had no gene match. The CDR3 consists of 19 residues.

In this sample, this clonotype turned up many times. J is TRBJ2-3 and V is TRBV6-1; D possibly corresponds to TRBD2 (5 bases). This CDR3 contains 14 residues. The germline CDR1 and CDR2 sequences are MNHNS and SASEGT. V lost 4 bases, J lost 6 bases, and 14 bases lay in between. CDR3 protein: CASSASQHTDTQYF. CDR3 bases: TGTGCCAGCAGTGCTAGCCAGCATACCGATACGCAGTATTTT.

This clonotype was seen repeatedly, ten times or more. The chain joins TRBV20-1 to TRBJ1-5; 8 bases are a match to TRBD1. Germline V gives CDR1 DFQATT, CDR2 SNEGSKA (reference sequence). After removal of 1 base from V and 9 bases from J, the junction contained 5 bases not matched to a gene. This CDR3 is built from 13 residues. CDR3 loop: CSARAGGGRPQHF. The CDR3, as DNA: TGCAGTGCTAGAGCAGGGGGCGGGCGGCCCCAGCATTTT.

In this sample, this clonotype turned up a few times. CDR3 nucleotides: TGTGCCAGCAATGCTGGGGGACCCACCTACAATGAGCAGTTCTTC. Translation: CASNAGGPTYNEQFF. The chain has TRBV6-1 and TRBJ2-1; D tentatively fits TRBD1 or TRBD2 (5 bases each). V was clipped by 7 bases and J by 2 bases, with 15 bases between them. Germline assignment: CDR1 MNHNS and CDR2 SASEGT. CDR3 length equals 15 residues.

The chain joins TRBV18 to TRBJ2-1; D is uncertain. Germline V gene data show CDR1 as KGHSH and CDR2 as LQKENI. The CDR3 is made up of 13 amino acids. V lost 2 bases and J lost 5, with 7 bases in between. The CDR3 sequence: CASSPGRNNEQFF. DNA for the CDR3: TGTGCCAGCTCACCAGGTCGGAACAATGAGCAGTTCTTC.

The V and J genes are TRBV6-1 and TRBJ2-5; the D is unclear. Germline V gives CDR1 MNHNS, CDR2 SASEGT. Trimming left V 7 bases short and J 1 base short, with 16 bases between. CDR3 length: 15 residues. CDR3 loop: CASTRSAWGQETQYF. CDR3 nucleotide sequence: TGTGCCAGCACCCGGAGTGCCTGGGGCCAAGAGACCCAGTACTTC.

In this sample, this clonotype turned up a few times. The V call is TRBV27, the J call TRBJ2-7; 10 bases match TRBD2. V trimming: 7 bases; J trimming: 5 bases; junction bases outside the gene matches: 8. Germline CDR1 reads MNHEY; CDR2 reads SMNVEV (reference sequence). The CDR3 is made up of 14 amino acids. In DNA, the CDR3 is TGTGCCAGCAACCCCGGGACTAGCGTCAACGAGCAGTACTTC. Encoded protein: CASNPGTSVNEQYF.

This chain's CDR3 is CASYKTGVGGNEQFF. For the CDR3, the DNA is TGTGCCAGCTATAAGACAGGGGTAGGGGGCAATGAGCAGTTCTTC. The chain has TRBV5-4 and TRBJ2-1, with TRBD1 matching over 8 bases. CDR1 and CDR2 (germline): SGHNT, YYREEE (reference sequence). The CDR3 covers 15 residues. After removal of 7 bases from V and 6 bases from J, the junction contained 12 bases not matched to a gene.

This clonotype was seen many times. The rearrangement links TRBV6-1 to TRBJ2-1, with D possibly called TRBD1 or TRBD2 (6 bases each). CDR1 and CDR2 (germline): MNHNS, SASEGT. The CDR3 is made up of 15 amino acids. V lost 5 bases to trimming and J lost 5 bases, with 16 bases between them. In DNA, the CDR3 is TGTGCCAGCAGTTGGAGGGGGGCCCGGAACAATGAGCAGTTCTTC. Encoded protein: CASSWRGARNNEQFF.

This clonotype was detected ten times or more. This chain connects TRBV20-1 to TRBJ2-5, with a weak D call TRBD1 (5 bases). CDR1 is DFQATT and CDR2 is SNEGSKA in the germline V gene (reference sequence). CDR3 length equals 15 residues. Trimming took off 6 bases at V and 4 bases at J, with 21 bases between the two ends. This chain's CDR3 is CSAIGFPRGLETQYF. CDR3 bases: TGCAGTGCAATCGGGTTCCCTAGGGGATTAGAGACCCAGTACTTC.

The chain has TRBV7-9 and TRBJ2-1, with 11 bases identical to TRBD2. With 1 base clipped from V and 10 bases from J, the junction kept 9 bases outside the gene matches. This CDR3 has 16 residues. CDR1 is SEHNR and CDR2 is FQNEAQ in the germline V gene (reference sequence). CDR3 DNA: TGTGCCAGCAGCTTAGTGGGGTTAGCGGGAGGGCGGGAGCAGTTCTTC. Protein: CASSLVGLAGGREQFF.

This clonotype occurred many times. The V gene is TRBV20-1, the J gene TRBJ2-3; tentatively, D is TRBD2 (6 bases). From germline, CDR1 is DFQATT and CDR2 SNEGSKA (reference sequence). The CDR3 is 14 residues long. The V end lost 1 base, the J end lost 4 bases, and 12 bases lay between the germline ends. This CDR3 reads CSARVRDHSDTQYF. CDR3 in DNA: TGCAGTGCTAGAGTGCGGGACCACTCAGATACGCAGTATTTT.

CDR3: CASSEASYLAGAGEQFF. The CDR3 DNA reads TGTGCCAGCAGTGAAGCGAGCTACCTAGCGGGAGCGGGTGAGCAGTTCTTC. The chain carries TRBV6-1 and TRBJ2-1; the match to TRBD2 covers 10 bases. The CDR3 is made up of 17 amino acids. V trimming: 0 bases; J trimming: 9 bases; junction bases outside the gene matches: 11. Germline assignment: CDR1 MNHNS and CDR2 SASEGT.

This clonotype has a count of ten or more. The chain has TRBV19 and TRBJ2-5; 10 bases fit TRBD1. Germline-derived CDR1 and CDR2 are LNHDA and SQIVND (reference sequence). The CDR3 spans 16 residues. V trimming: 5 bases; J trimming: 4 bases; junction bases outside the gene matches: 10. Here the CDR3 reads CASSPLPGQGRETQYF. CDR3 in DNA: TGTGCCAGTAGTCCCCTCCCGGGACAGGGGCGAGAGACCCAGTACTTC. The full variable domain, rest sourced from reference TRBV19 and TRBJ2-5, is DGGITQSPKYLFRKEGQNVTLSCEQNLNHDAMYWYRQDPGQGLRLIYYSQIVNDFQKGDIAEGYSVSREKKESFPLTVTSAQKNPTAFYLCASSPLPGQGRETQYFGPGTRLLVL.

This clonotype was observed a few times. V is TRBV11-1 and J is TRBJ2-7; the match to TRBD2 covers 12 bases. CDR1 SGHAT and CDR2 FQDESV come from the germline V gene (reference sequence). V dropped 4 bases and J dropped 0; count of bases not matched to a gene: 1. The CDR3 loop spans 15 amino acids. CDR3 sequence reads: CASSSTSGSSYEQYF. Written as DNA, the CDR3 is TGTGCCAGCAGCTCGACTAGCGGGAGCTCCTACGAGCAGTACTTC.

This chain joins TRBV19 and TRBJ2-2; no clear D gene. Trimming removed 5 bases from V and 1 base from J, with 11 bases in between. CDR1 is LNHDA, CDR2 SQIVND, per germline (reference sequence). The CDR3 has 15 residues. The chain's CDR3 is CASSSLNRNTGELFF. The CDR3 DNA follows: TGTGCCAGTAGTTCCCTTAACAGGAACACCGGGGAGCTGTTTTTT.

The chain employs TRBV18 and TRBJ1-4; weak D call: TRBD1 (6 bases). This CDR3 has 17 residues. The germline V gene encodes CDR1 KGHSH and CDR2 LQKENI. With 2 bases removed from V and 0 bases from J, the gap between germline ends came to 13 bases. As DNA, the CDR3 is TGTGCCAGCTCACCAAGTGGGGGCCCGCCAACTAATGAAAAACTGTTTTTT. Translated, it gives CASSPSGGPPTNEKLFF.

This clonotype was counted at least ten times. The chain is built from TRBV7-9 and TRBJ2-3, with D hard to call. This CDR3 has 15 amino acids. Germline V CDR1 and CDR2: SEHNR, FQNEAQ (reference sequence). V shed 7 bases and J shed 0 bases, with 14 bases lying between them. Here the CDR3 reads CASTMTAPSTDTQYF. CDR3 bases: TGTGCCAGCACCATGACTGCTCCTAGCACAGATACGCAGTATTTT.

This clonotype was found many times. The chain carries TRBV3-1 and TRBJ2-1; no definite D call. CDR1 and CDR2 from the germline V gene are LGHDT and YNNKEL (reference sequence). Trimming removed 0 bases at V and 10 bases at J, with 7 bases between. The CDR3 runs to 12 residues. CDR3 region: CASSQDVGEQFF. The CDR3 DNA follows: TGTGCCAGCAGCCAAGATGTTGGCGAGCAGTTCTTC.

There are a few counts of this clonotype. The chain has TRBV15 and TRBJ1-1; D is ambiguous. Germline V lookup: CDR1 LNHNV, CDR2 YYDKDF (reference sequence). The CDR3 totals 16 residues. V shed 1 base and J shed 3 bases, with 15 bases lying between them. The CDR3 DNA sequence: TGTGCCACCAGCAGAGTACCTCGGATGGAAGACACTGAAGCTTTCTTT. It encodes CATSRVPRMEDTEAFF.

This clonotype appeared a few times. V and J are TRBV28 and TRBJ1-2; 10 bases fit TRBD1. Trimming cost V 1 base and J 3 bases; bases outside gene matches: 5. The germline V gene encodes CDR1 MDHEN and CDR2 SYDVKM. The CDR3 length is 16 residues. CDR3 sequence: CASSLSRDRGYYGYTF. The CDR3 bases are TGTGCCAGCAGTTTATCCCGGGACAGGGGATACTATGGCTACACCTTC.

The genes are TRBV4-1 and TRBJ2-5; D is possibly TRBD2 (7 bases). The ends were cut back, 1 base at V and 10 bases at J, with 22 bases in the middle. CDR1 and CDR2 (germline): MGHRA, YSYEKL. This CDR3 has 16 residues. CDR3 in DNA: TGCGCCAGCAGCCAAGGGGGGCTAGCGGCAGGGGTGAACCAGTACTTC. This codes for CASSQGGLAAGVNQYF.

The chain couples TRBV4-1 to TRBJ2-7; the match to TRBD1 covers 7 bases. Per germline, CDR1 MGHRA and CDR2 YSYEKL. There are 15 residues in the CDR3. V was pared by 3 bases and J by 2 bases, with 7 bases of the junction left unmatched. The CDR3 DNA sequence: TGCGCCAGCAGCCAGCTCCCGGGACAGCCCTACGAGCAGTACTTC. Protein sequence: CASSQLPGQPYEQYF.